This T cell receptor (beta chain) was documented in a study of CD8 T cells in ankylosing spondylitis (dated by TCRdb to about 2017). With respect to the entire study: To find TCR variants linked to disease, the study profiled T cell receptor beta repertoires in ankylosing spondylitis patients and healthy donors. The full study cohort was made up of approximately 24 ankylosing spondylitis patients and approximately 100 healthy donors. Peripheral blood was sampled, and synovial fluid was additionally collected from ankylosing spondylitis patients. Broader findings and caveats from the paper: The disease-linked clones had a CD8+ phenotype and were found at relatively low frequencies in peripheral blood. Some motif variants were previously reported in synovial fluid and blood of reactive arthritis patients, suggesting common disease-initiation mechanisms. According to the report, matched synovial fluid samples from ankylosing spondylitis patients were significantly enriched for the disease-linked clones. A TCR beta motif of fewer than 10 highly homologous amino acid variants appeared characteristic of blood from ankylosing spondylitis patients.

About this clonotype itself: What this receptor recognizes is not known. No much larger clonotype is one base removed from it; base qualities were not supplied.

Instrument used: Illumina HiSeq 2500. Quantitative 5'-RACE with molecular barcodes was used to prepare TCR beta libraries. In the source study's methods: Disease-linked TCR variants were identified with a new computational method built on a probabilistic model of VDJ rearrangement. TCRdb passed the public sequencing reads through fastp at Q25 and MiXCR, retaining productive beta sequences. A single entry per CDR3 protein holds the most common genes and DNA from its merged rows. These V and J calls rely on TCRdb rather than the paper's analysis. This sample gives 350,000 or so distinct CDR3 sequences in total; 7% to 9% of them show up just once. The top ten constitute roughly 15% of the sample. CDR1 SGHVS and CDR2 FQNEAQ are derived from the germline V gene. The germline ends are 10 bases apart after V is trimmed by 5 bases and J by 0 bases. The CDR3 starts with the cysteine, ends with the phenylalanine, and has 14 residues. Just the 42-base CDR3 DNA is kept, in frame starting at base 1.

This sequence was found in a male donor with ankylosing spondylitis. The sample taken for sequencing was blood, either unsorted or a sorted T cell fraction (not recorded which). This receptor chain uses TRBV7-8 and TRBJ1-1; the D segment cannot be called with confidence. The nucleotide sequence reads as follows: TGTGCCAGCAGCCCAGCCGGGCTGAACACTGAAGCTTTCTTT. Its amino acids are CASSPAGLNTEAFF.